The clone carrying this TCR beta chain was counted ten times or more. Time point of the sample: newly diagnosed GD, antithyroid drugs for less than 3 months. The TCR library was made from RNA that had been extracted from PBMCs in TRIzol. According to the study, TCR beta libraries were built with iRepertoire HTBI primers and CDR3-region Arm-PCR. TCRdb re-derived calls from the multiplex PCR reads in MiXCR, one entry per CDR3 protein. This table has around 420,000 distinct CDR3 sequences, 14% to 15% appearing once. This sample stems from a study of regulatory T cells in long-lasting Graves disease. V was clipped by 6 bases and J by 3 bases, with 8 bases between them. The CDR3 is 12 amino acids. Germline V lookup: CDR1 KGHSH, CDR2 LQKENI. These sequences were also reported in another study, on T cells in Graves' hyperthyroidism and ophthalmopathy. From that second work: A model using 13 V-J features told ophthalmopathy apart from stable hyperthyroidism.

The receptor comes from a woman aged 40-49 years with Graves disease. The sample was peripheral blood mononuclear cells (PBMCs), taken at new diagnosis, from a patient treated with antithyroid drugs. The V and J genes are TRBV18 and TRBJ1-1; tentatively, D is TRBD1 (5 bases). Here the CDR3 DNA reads TGTGCCAGCTCCCAAGGGGACACTGAAGCTTTCTTT. The encoded protein is CASSQGDTEAFF. Full variable domain (rest looked up from reference TRBV18 and TRBJ1-1): NAGVMQNPRHLVRRRGQEARLRCSPMKGHSHVYWYRQLPEEGLKFMVYLQKENIIDESGMPKERFSAEFPKEGPSILRIQQVVRGDSAAYFCASSQGDTEAFFGQGTRLTVV.